Detailed here is one T cell receptor beta chain. The sample originates from a study of monozygotic twins with inflammatory bowel disease. Per TCR library, approximately 3.5 ug of total RNA was used. TCRdb re-called the 5' RACE reads; every CDR3 protein appears as one record, without DNA. Listed are about 170,000 distinct CDR3 sequences; approximately 3% falls within the top ten. This CDR3 is built from 19 residues. Germline assignment: CDR1 GTSNPN and CDR2 SVGIG (reference sequence). What was sequenced was blood. This clonotype was obtained from a human donor with ulcerative colitis or Crohn's disease, or a healthy co-twin of an affected twin (not recorded which). This chain links TRBV30 with TRBJ2-7; TCRdb picks TRBD1, but there is no DNA to check that call. CDR3 sequence reads: CAWSLGYGGTSVSLYEQYF.